This T cell receptor (beta chain) appears in the sequencing data of a study of control samples from healthy donors and cancer patients. There are 13 residues in the CDR3. The V gene's germline CDR1 is SGHRS and CDR2 YFSETQ. The V and J ends lost 3 bases and 0 bases respectively, with 7 bases between them. The table came from immunoSEQ multiplex PCR; TCRdb's copy has only in-frame clones and leaves some out. The repertoire holds some 150,000 clones, with just over 95% as singletons. The chain employs TRBV5-1 and TRBJ2-7; TRBD1 might be the D (5 bases). Sequencing was done on a sample of blood. The receptor's source is a woman under 40 in good health. For the CDR3, the DNA is TGCGCCAGCAGCTCGGACAACTCCTACGAGCAGTACTTC. The encoded protein is CASSSDNSYEQYF.